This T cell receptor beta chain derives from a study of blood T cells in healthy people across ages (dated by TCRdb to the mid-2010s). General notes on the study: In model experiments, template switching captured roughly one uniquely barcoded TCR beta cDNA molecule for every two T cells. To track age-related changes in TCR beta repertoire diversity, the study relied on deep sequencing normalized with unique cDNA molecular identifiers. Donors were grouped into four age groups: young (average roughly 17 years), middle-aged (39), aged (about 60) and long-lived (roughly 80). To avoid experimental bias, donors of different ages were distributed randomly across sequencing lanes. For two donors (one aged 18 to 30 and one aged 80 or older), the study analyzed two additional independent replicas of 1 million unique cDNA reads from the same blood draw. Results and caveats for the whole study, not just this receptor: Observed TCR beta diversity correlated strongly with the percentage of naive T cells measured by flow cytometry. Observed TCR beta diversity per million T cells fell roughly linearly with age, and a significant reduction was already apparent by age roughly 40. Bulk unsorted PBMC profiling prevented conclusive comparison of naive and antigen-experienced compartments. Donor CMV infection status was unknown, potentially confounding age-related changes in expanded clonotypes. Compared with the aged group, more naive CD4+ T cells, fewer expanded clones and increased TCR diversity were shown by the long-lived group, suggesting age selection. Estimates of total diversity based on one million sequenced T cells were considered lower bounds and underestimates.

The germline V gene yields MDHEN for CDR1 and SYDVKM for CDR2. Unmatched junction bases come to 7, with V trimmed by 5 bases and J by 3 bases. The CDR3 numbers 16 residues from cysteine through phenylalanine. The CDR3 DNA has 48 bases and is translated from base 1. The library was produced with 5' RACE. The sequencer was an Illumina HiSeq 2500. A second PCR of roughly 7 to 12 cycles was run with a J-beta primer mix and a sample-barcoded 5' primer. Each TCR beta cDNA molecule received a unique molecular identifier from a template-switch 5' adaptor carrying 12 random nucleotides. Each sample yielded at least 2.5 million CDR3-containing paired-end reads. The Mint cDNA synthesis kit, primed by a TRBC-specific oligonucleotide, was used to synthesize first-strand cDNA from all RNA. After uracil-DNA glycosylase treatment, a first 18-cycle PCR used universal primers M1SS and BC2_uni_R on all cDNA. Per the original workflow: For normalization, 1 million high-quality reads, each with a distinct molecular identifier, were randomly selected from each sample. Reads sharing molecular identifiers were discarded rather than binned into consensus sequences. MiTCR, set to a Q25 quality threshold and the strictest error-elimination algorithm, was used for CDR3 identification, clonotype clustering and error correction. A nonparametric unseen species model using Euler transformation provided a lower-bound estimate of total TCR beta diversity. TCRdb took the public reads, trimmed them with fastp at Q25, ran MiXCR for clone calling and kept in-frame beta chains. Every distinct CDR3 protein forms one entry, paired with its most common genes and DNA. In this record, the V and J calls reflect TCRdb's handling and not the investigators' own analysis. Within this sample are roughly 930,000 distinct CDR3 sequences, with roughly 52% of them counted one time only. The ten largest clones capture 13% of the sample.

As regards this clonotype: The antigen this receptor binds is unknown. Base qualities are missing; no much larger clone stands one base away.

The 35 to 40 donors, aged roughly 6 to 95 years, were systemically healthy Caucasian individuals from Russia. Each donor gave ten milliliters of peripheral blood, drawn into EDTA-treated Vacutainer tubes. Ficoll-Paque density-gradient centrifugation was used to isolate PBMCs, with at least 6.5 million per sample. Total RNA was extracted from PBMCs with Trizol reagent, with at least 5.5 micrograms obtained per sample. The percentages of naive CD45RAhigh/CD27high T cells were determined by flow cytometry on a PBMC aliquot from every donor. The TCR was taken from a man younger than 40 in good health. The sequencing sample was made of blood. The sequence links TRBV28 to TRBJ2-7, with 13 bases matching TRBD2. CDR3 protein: CASSLARTSGGYEQYF. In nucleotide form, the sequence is TGTGCCAGCAGTCTGGCACGGACTAGCGGGGGCTACGAGCAGTACTTC.